This T cell receptor (beta chain) emerged from a study of response to subunit inactivated influenza vaccine. Whole-study results and caveats: With each seasonal influenza vaccination, the authors suggested, few new T cells are recruited.

Using its own MiXCR run on the RT-PCR reads, TCRdb lists one record per CDR3 protein. The repertoire includes roughly 760,000 distinct CDR3 sequences, over 20% of them detected once, and 10% sits in the top ten. The CDR3 consists of 13 residues. The germline V gene encodes CDR1 LNHNV and CDR2 YYDKDF (reference sequence). Comment on this clonotype: Its cognate antigen is unknown. One end of the junction does not line up with germline, which may come from a read error.

This TCR was sampled from a man aged 50 or older who received an inactivated influenza vaccine. The material sequenced was PBMCs from blood, taken more than 4 days after vaccination. V gene TRBV15 combines with J gene TRBJ2-1; D gene uncertain. CDR3 protein: CATSTSLGDEQCF. CDR3 DNA: TGTGCCACCAGCACCTCACTTGGCGATGAGCAGTGCTTC.